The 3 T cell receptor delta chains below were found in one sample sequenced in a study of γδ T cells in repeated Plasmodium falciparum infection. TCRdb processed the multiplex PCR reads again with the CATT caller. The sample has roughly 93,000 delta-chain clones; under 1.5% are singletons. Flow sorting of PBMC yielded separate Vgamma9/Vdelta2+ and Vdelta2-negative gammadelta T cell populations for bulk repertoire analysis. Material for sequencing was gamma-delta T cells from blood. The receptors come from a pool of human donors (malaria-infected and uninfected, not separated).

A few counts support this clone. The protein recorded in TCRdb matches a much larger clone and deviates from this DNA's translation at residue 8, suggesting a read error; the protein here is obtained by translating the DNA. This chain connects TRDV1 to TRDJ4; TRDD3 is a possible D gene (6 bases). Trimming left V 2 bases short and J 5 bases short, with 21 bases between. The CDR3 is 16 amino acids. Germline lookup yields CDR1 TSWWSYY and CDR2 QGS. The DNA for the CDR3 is TGTGCTCTTGGGGAAATTGGTAGGCTGGGGACCGGGCCCCTGATCTTT. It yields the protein CALGEIGRLGTGPLIF.

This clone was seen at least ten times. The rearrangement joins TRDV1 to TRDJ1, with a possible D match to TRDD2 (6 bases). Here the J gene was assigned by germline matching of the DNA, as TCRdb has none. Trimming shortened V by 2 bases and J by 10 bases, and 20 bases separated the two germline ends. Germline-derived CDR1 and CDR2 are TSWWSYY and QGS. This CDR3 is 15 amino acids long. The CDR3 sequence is CALGEFLKGRVGLIF. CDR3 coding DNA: TGTGCTCTTGGGGAATTCCTAAAAGGGCGCGTGGGACTCATCTTT.

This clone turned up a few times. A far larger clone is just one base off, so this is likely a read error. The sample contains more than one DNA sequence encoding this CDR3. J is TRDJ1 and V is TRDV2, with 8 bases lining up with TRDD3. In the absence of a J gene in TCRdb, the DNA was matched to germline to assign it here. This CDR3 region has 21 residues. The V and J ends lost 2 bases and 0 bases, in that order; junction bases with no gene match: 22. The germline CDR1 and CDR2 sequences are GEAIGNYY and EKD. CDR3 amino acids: CACDKVGGATGGLRYTDKLIF. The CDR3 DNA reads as TGTGCCTGTGACAAGGTTGGGGGTGCCACTGGGGGTCTAAGGTACACCGATAAACTCATCTTT.